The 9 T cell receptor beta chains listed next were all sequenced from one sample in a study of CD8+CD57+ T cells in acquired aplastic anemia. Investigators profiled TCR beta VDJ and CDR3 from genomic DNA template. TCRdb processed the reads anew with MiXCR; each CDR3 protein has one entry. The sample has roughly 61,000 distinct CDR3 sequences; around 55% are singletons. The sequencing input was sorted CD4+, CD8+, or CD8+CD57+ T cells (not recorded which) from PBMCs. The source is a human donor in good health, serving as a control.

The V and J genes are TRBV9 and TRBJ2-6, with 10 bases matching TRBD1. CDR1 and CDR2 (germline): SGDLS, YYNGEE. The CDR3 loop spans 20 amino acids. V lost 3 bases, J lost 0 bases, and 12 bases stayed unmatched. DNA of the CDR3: TGTGCCAGCAGCGAGGACAGGGGGGCTCATTACCCCTCTGGGGCCAACGTCCTGACTTTC. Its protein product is CASSEDRGAHYPSGANVLTF.

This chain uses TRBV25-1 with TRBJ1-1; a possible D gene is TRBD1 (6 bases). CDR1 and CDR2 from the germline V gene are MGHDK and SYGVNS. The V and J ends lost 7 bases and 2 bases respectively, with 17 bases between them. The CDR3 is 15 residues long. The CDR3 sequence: CASTGLRQVNTEAFF. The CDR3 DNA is TGTGCCAGCACGGGTCTACGACAGGTTAACACTGAAGCTTTCTTT.

The CDR3 bases are TGTGCCAGCAGTGATCTCCTAGAAACAGGGGAACTGTTTTTT. Amino acids: CASSDLLETGELFF. The chain is built from TRBV2 and TRBJ1-4; 7 positions agree with TRBD1. The germline V gene encodes CDR1 SNHLY and CDR2 FYNNEI. The V and J ends lost 3 bases and 12 bases, in that order; junction bases with no gene match: 10. This CDR3 has 14 residues.

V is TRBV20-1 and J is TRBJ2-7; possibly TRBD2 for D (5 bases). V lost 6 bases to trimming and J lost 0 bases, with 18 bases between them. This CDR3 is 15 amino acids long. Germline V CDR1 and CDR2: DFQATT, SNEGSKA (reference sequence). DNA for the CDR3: TGCAGTGCGACGAGGGAGAAGGGTTTCTCCTACGAGCAGTACTTC. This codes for CSATREKGFSYEQYF.

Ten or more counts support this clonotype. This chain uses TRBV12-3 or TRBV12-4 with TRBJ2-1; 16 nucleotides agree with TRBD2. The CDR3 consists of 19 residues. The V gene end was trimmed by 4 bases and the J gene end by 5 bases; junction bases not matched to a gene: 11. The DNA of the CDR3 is TGTGCCAGCAGTTCGCCGGGACTAGCGGGAGGGCCACCAGACAATGAGCAGTTCTTC. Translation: CASSSPGLAGGPPDNEQFF.

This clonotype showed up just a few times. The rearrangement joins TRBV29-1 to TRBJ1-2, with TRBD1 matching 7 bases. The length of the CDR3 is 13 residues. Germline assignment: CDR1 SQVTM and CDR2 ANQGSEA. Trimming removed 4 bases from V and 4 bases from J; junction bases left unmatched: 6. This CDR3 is CSVGPQGGYGYTF. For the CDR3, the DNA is TGCAGCGTTGGGCCCCAGGGGGGCTATGGCTACACCTTC.

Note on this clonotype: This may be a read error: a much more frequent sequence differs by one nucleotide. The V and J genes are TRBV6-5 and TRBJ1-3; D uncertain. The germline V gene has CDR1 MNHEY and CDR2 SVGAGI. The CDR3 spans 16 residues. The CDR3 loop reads CASGYSNTFSGNTIYF. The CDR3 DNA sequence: TGTGCCAGCGGTTACTCGAACACGTTCTCCGGAAACACCATATATTTT.

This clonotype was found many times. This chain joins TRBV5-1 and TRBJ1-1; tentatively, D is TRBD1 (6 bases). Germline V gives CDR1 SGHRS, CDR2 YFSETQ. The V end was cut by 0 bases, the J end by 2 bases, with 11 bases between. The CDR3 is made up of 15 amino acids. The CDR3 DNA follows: TGCGCCAGCAGCTTGGCCAAGGGGGGTAACACTGAAGCTTTCTTT. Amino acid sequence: CASSLAKGGNTEAFF.

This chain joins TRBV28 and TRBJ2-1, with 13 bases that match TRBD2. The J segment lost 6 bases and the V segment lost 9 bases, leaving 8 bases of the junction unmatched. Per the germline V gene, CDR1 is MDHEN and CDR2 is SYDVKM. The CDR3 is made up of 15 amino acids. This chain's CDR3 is CASNGLAGEGNEQFF. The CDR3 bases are TGTGCCAGTAACGGACTAGCGGGAGAGGGCAATGAGCAGTTCTTC.